This note documents a single T cell receptor beta chain sequence. Original processing notes: Nucleated cell counts were estimated from reference gene primer amplification. TCRdb keeps only in-frame clones here, not all; method: immunoSEQ multiplex PCR. D and trimming come from the DNA, and the V and J calls and clone size come from that table. The sample lists around 70,000 clones; roughly 84% were seen once. The data belong to a study of blood T cell repertoires in COVID-19. Whole-study context: Material from acute and convalescent COVID-19 was sourced from the United States, Italy and Spain.

The ends were cut back, 1 base at V and 7 bases at J, with 13 bases in the middle. The CDR3 runs 15 residues. Germline V CDR1 and CDR2: SGHDN, FVKESK. The receptor was isolated from a woman aged 18-29 years with acute or convalescent COVID-19. The genes are TRBV14 and TRBJ1-4; the D is unclear. Material: peripheral blood. Written as DNA, the CDR3 is TGTGCCAGCAGCCAAGGCTGGTCCAGGCCTGAAAAACTGTTTTTT. Amino acids: CASSQGWSRPEKLFF.